The 17 T cell receptor beta chains given below trace back to one sample, sequenced in a study of T cells in Graves' hyperthyroidism and ophthalmopathy. RNA transcripts yielded amplified TCR beta CDR3 regions. The TCR CDR3 was amplified in a first-round RT-PCR using the HTBI primer set. TCRdb re-analysed the multiplex PCR reads in MiXCR, keeping a single row per CDR3 protein. Found here are 92,000 or so distinct CDR3 sequences, roughly half of them singletons; the top ten hold roughly 29%. Sequencing used blood. These receptors were taken from a woman aged 40 to 49 with Graves' hyperthyroidism.

This clonotype was seen many times. The chain couples TRBV5-1 to TRBJ2-5; D not resolved. This CDR3 has 15 amino acids. Germline V CDR1 and CDR2: SGHRS, YFSETQ. Trimming shortened V by 4 bases and J by 2 bases, and 15 bases separated the two germline ends. The CDR3 protein is CASSRDADRQETQYF. CDR3 DNA sequence: TGCGCCAGCAGCCGTGATGCTGATAGACAAGAGACCCAGTACTTC.

The V call is TRBV24-1, the J call TRBJ2-7; TRBD1 aligns across 8 bases. The germline V gene has CDR1 KGHDR and CDR2 SFDVKD. There are 15 residues in the CDR3. Trimming at V came to 4 bases and at J to 4 bases, leaving 8 bases not matched to a gene. The CDR3 coding sequence is TGTGCCACCAGTGAGACCGGGACAGGTTTATACGAGCAGTACTTC. Its translation: CATSETGTGLYEQYF.

This clonotype was recorded many times. V is TRBV7-2 and J is TRBJ2-2, with 7 bases matching TRBD2. V gave up 2 bases and J gave up 5 bases; unmatched junction bases: 14. Germline V lookup: CDR1 SGHTA, CDR2 FQGNSA. The CDR3 consists of 18 residues. CDR3 DNA: TGTGCCAGCAGCTTAAATTTCGGGGCGGGGAGGGTAACCGGGGAGCTGTTTTTT. Protein: CASSLNFGAGRVTGELFF. Variable domain in full (rest from reference TRBV7-2 and TRBJ2-2): GAGVSQSPSNKVTEKGKDVELRCDPISGHTALYWYRQSLGQGLEFLIYFQGNSAPDKSGLPSDRFSAERTGGSVSTLTIQRTQQEDSAVYLCASSLNFGAGRVTGELFFGEGSRLTVL.

The chain combines TRBV4-2 with TRBJ1-1; D gene uncertain. The CDR3 spans 14 residues. V was trimmed by 6 bases and J by 1 base, leaving 12 bases between them. Looked up from germline, CDR1 is LGHNA and CDR2 is YNFKEQ. The CDR3 DNA reads as TGTGCCAGCAGAGTCGGACCGGGGAACACTGAAGCTTTCTTT. Protein: CASRVGPGNTEAFF.

In regard to this clonotype: Sequence at one end of the junction differs from germline and may be a read error. The chain has TRBV12-3 or TRBV12-4 and TRBJ2-1, with D perhaps assigned TRBD1 or TRBD2 (5 bases each). This CDR3 has 9 residues. This CDR3 is CASSLRDGF. DNA of the CDR3: TGTGCCAGCAGTTTACGGGACGGGTTC.

As to this clonotype: Lacking the conserved final phenylalanine or tryptophan, this CDR3 likely reflects a read error. The DNA is omitted, as the CDR3 cannot be located on it reliably, and the CDR3 follows TCRdb's listing. The V and J genes are TRBV20-1 and TRBJ2-2; the table gives TRBD1 as D, unverified against the DNA. The germline CDR1 and CDR2 sequences are DFQATT and SNEGSKA (reference sequence). Inclusive of both ends, the CDR3 amounts to 9 amino acids. This CDR3 is CSARDGAVT.

The V gene is TRBV13, the J gene TRBJ1-4; no clear D gene. Trimming took off 1 base at V and 0 bases at J, with 3 bases between the two ends. The CDR3 is 14 residues long. The V gene's germline CDR1 is PRHDT and CDR2 FYEKMQ (reference sequence). The CDR3 sequence: CASSLDTTNEKLFF. CDR3 sequence (DNA): TGTGCCAGCAGCTTAGACACAACTAATGAAAAACTGTTTTTT.

As to this clonotype: This may be a read error, as it is one base from a much larger clone. This sequence joins TRBV7-3 and TRBJ2-5, with D perhaps TRBD1 (5 bases). Per the germline V gene, CDR1 is SGHTA and CDR2 is FQGTGA. The CDR3 spans 17 residues. CDR3 sequence: CASSPANPGKGQETQYF. The CDR3 nucleotides are TGCGCCAGCAGCCCAGCCAATCCAGGGAAGGGGCAAGAGACCCAGTACTTC.

As for this clonotype: The limits of the CDR3 on the DNA are not certain, so only TCRdb's listed CDR3 is given. The CDR3 protein is CASSFYICSAISQETQYF. The J gene is TRBJ2-5, the V gene TRBV11-2. The CDR3 is 18 residues long, ends included. The germline V gene encodes CDR1 SGHAT and CDR2 FQNNGV.

This clonotype was counted ten times or more. The chain uses TRBV19 and TRBJ1-5, with D maybe TRBD1 (6 bases). V was cut by 8 bases and J by 2 bases, with 10 bases left in between. The germline V gene has CDR1 LNHDA and CDR2 SQIVND (reference sequence). This CDR3 spans 13 amino acids. The CDR3 protein is CASEGGRNQPQHF. The CDR3 DNA is TGTGCCAGTGAGGGGGGGCGCAATCAGCCCCAGCATTTT. Complete variable domain (other parts from reference TRBV19 and TRBJ1-5): DGGITQSPKYLFRKEGQNVTLSCEQNLNHDAMYWYRQDPGQGLRLIYYSQIVNDFQKGDIAEGYSVSREKKESFPLTVTSAQKNPTAFYLCASEGGRNQPQHFGDGTRLSIL.

This clonotype has only one observation. V gene TRBV20-1 combines with J gene TRBJ1-5; TRBD1 aligns across 9 bases. This CDR3 has 15 residues. V trimming: 0 bases; J trimming: 4 bases; junction bases outside the gene matches: 4. Per the germline V gene, CDR1 is DFQATT and CDR2 is SNEGSKA (reference sequence). This CDR3 is CSAREWGTGNQPQHF. CDR3 DNA sequence: TGCAGTGCTAGAGAGTGGGGGACAGGGAATCAGCCCCAGCATTTT.

As for this clonotype: A read error is possible here, since a much larger clone lies one base away. The chain has TRBV11-2 and TRBJ1-3; D call uncertain. CDR3 size: 14 residues. Germline V gene sequence: CDR1 SGHAT, CDR2 FQNNGV. In DNA form, the CDR3 reads TGTACCAGCAGCTTCGGGTTCTCTGGAAACACCATATATTTT. Its translation is CTSSFGFSGNTIYF.

This clonotype was recorded at least ten times. The rearrangement links TRBV6-5 to TRBJ1-2, with D perhaps matching TRBD1 (5 bases). The germline gives CDR1 MNHEY, CDR2 SVGAGI. The CDR3 spans 15 residues. The V end lost 5 bases, the J end lost 4 bases, and 17 bases lay between the germline ends. CDR3 nucleotides: TGTGCCAGCAGTACCGGAGCGGGGGTTGCCTATGGCTACACCTTC. It codes for CASSTGAGVAYGYTF.

This clonotype was recorded at least ten times. The V and J genes are TRBV15 and TRBJ2-5, with 9 bases aligning to TRBD2. V lost 1 base and J lost 5; bases outside the gene matches: 11. Germline V gene data show CDR1 as LNHNV and CDR2 as YYDKDF (reference sequence). The CDR3 sequence is 17 residues long. This chain's CDR3 is CATSRGGGSGSRETQYF. The CDR3 DNA is TGTGCCACCAGCAGAGGAGGGGGTAGCGGGAGTCGGGAGACCCAGTACTTC.

This clonotype has at least ten counts. The chain carries TRBV20-1 and TRBJ1-1; D not resolved. Per germline, CDR1 DFQATT and CDR2 SNEGSKA (reference sequence). This CDR3 has 13 residues. The V end was cut by 5 bases, the J end by 6 bases, with 16 bases between. The CDR3 DNA reads TGCAGTGCTGTTAAGACGCGACGGGCTGAAGCTTTCTTT. Translated, it gives CSAVKTRRAEAFF.

This rearrangement joins TRBV28 to TRBJ1-3; D gene unclear. The tail of the sequence fits TRBJ1-1 better, so the J call may be wrong. CDR3 length: 11 residues. Per germline, CDR1 MDHEN and CDR2 SYDVKM. The CDR3 here is CASSYPYEAFF. CDR3 nucleotides: TGTGCCAGCAGCTACCCGTATGAAGCTTTCTTT.

This clonotype appeared a single time. The genes are TRBV7-9 and TRBJ2-5; 12 positions agree with TRBD2. The CDR3 loop spans 16 amino acids. V gave up 6 bases and J gave up 1 base; unmatched junction bases: 6. Germline assignment: CDR1 SEHNR and CDR2 FQNEAQ (reference sequence). The CDR3 coding sequence is TGTGCCAGCAGTGAACTAGCGGGAGGTGTCCAAGAGACCCAGTACTTC. It is translated as CASSELAGGVQETQYF.